The source of this T cell receptor (beta chain) is a study of beta chain features in type 1 diabetes. V gave up 4 bases and J gave up 4 bases; unmatched junction bases: 3. The length of the CDR3 is 13 residues. Germline-derived CDR1 and CDR2 are SNHLY and FYNNEI. Heparinised blood was drawn once per donor, averaging roughly 0.11 L. Sorting of CD4+ naive, central memory, regulatory and stem cell-like memory cells was performed via CD45RO/CCR7/CD25/CD127/CD95/CD27. In this sample, this clone turned up a few times. The whole isolated RNA underwent reverse transcription, so sequencing captured expressed TCRB transcripts. The table came from immunoSEQ multiplex PCR; TCRdb's copy has only in-frame clones and leaves some out. In the table there are 200,000 to 250,000 clones, roughly 11% of which are singletons.

This TCR was recovered from a man aged 18 to 30 in good health. Sequencing input: central memory CD4+ T cells from blood. V and J are TRBV2 and TRBJ1-2, with TRBD1 identical over 7 bases. The CDR3 bases are TGTGCCAGCAGTGTACGACAGGGCTATGGCTACACCTTC. Protein sequence: CASSVRQGYGYTF.